This T cell receptor beta chain was identified in a study of blood T cell repertoires in COVID-19. Repertoires were generated with immunoSEQ multiplex PCR, while TCRdb's copy carries only in-frame clones and drops some. Here the sample spans around 82,000 clones, approximately 86% being singletons. The CDR3 consists of 13 residues. V lost 4 bases and J lost 7; bases outside the gene matches: 5. The germline V gene has CDR1 KGHSH and CDR2 LQKENI. What was sequenced was peripheral blood. This chain joins TRBV18 and TRBJ1-2; 8 nucleotides align to TRBD1. This clonotype was sampled from a man older than 75 with COVID-19, enrolled during active disease. The CDR3 DNA follows: TGTGCCAGCTCACTCAGACAGGGGCCTGGCTACACCTTC. It is translated as CASSLRQGPGYTF. The entire variable domain, with the rest obtained from reference TRBV18 and TRBJ1-2, is as follows: NAGVMQNPRHLVRRRGQEARLRCSPMKGHSHVYWYRQLPEEGLKFMVYLQKENIIDESGMPKERFSAEFPKEGPSILRIQQVVRGDSAAYFCASSLRQGPGYTFGSGTRLTVV.